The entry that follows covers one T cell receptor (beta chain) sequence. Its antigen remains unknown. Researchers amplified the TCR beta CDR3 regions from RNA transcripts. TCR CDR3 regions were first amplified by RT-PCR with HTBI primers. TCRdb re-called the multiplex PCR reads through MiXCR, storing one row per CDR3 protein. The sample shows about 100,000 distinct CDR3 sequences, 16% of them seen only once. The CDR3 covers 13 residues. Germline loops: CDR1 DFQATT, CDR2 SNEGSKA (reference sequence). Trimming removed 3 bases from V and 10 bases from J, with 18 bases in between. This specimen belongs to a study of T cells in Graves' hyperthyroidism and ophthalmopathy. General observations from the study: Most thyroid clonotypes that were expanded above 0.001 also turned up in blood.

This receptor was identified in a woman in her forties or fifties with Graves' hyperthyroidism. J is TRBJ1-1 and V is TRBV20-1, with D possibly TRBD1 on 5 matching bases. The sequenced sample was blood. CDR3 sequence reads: CSASGRQRGVAFF. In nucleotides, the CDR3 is TGCAGTGCTAGTGGTCGGCAGAGGGGAGTAGCTTTCTTT.